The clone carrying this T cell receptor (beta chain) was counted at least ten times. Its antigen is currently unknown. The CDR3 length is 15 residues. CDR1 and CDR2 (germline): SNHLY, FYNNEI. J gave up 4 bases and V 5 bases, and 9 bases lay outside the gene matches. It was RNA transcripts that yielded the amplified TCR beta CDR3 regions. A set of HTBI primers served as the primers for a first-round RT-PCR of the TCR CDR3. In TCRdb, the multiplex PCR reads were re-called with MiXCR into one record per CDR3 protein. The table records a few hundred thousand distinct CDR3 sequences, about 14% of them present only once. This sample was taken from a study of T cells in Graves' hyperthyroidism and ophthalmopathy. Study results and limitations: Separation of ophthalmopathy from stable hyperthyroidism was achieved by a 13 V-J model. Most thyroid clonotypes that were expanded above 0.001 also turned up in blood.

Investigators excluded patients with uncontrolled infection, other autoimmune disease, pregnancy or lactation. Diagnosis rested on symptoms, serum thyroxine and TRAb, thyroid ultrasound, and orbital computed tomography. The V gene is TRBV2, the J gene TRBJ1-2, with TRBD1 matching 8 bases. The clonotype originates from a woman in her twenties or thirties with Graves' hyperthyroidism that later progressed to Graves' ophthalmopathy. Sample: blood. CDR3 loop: CASSRGQGGGYGYTF. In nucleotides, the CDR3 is TGTGCCAGCAGTCGCGGACAGGGAGGTGGCTATGGCTACACCTTC. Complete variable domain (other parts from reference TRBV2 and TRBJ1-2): EPEVTQTPSHQVTQMGQEVILRCVPISNHLYFYWYRQILGQKVEFLVSFYNNEISEKSEIFDDQFSVERPDGSNFTLKIRSTKLEDSAMYFCASSRGQGGGYGYTFGSGTRLTVV.